A selection of T cell receptor beta chains follows, all from one sample in a study of graft-versus-host responses after intestinal transplantation. Generated by immunoSEQ multiplex PCR, the TCRdb table keeps only in-frame clones and is missing some. The sample shows about 40,000 clones, around 90% of them seen only once. Specimen: PBMCs, collected 300 to 330 days after intestinal transplant. All receptors derive from a human patient who received an intestinal transplant, so some T cells may come from the graft donor. Each CDR3 is given with its conserved first and last residue. A D gene is named only where the DNA matches it firmly. Only part of the rows carry a size: once, few, many, or a class if the clone is expanded.

clone_size	v_call	j_call	d_call	cdr3_nt	cdr3_aa
once	TRBV29-1	TRBJ1-1	TRBD1	TGCAGCGGGACAGGGGGCCAGGTGGGAACTGAAGCTTTCTTT	CSGTGGQVGTEAFF
once	TRBV4-1	TRBJ1-2	-	TGCGCCAGCAGCCAAGGGGCCGGACTAGGAGGGAACTATGGCTACACCTTC	CASSQGAGLGGNYGYTF
-	TRBV27	TRBJ2-7	TRBD1	TGTGCCAGCAGTGCCCTTCAGGGGGCAAGCTACGAGCAGTACTTC	CASSALQGASYEQYF
-	TRBV5-4	TRBJ2-3	TRBD2	TGTGCCAGCAGACCGAGCGGGGGCCCCCGGGGAAGCACAGATACGCAGTATTTT	CASRPSGGPRGSTDTQYF
-	TRBV9	TRBJ2-3	TRBD1	TGTGCCAGCAGCATTCGGACAGGGGAAAGGTCAGATACGCAGTATTTT	CASSIRTGERSDTQYF
-	TRBV2	TRBJ1-5	-	TGTGCCAGCAGCTTGGGGAGGACTCAGCCCCAGCATTTT	CASSLGRTQPQHF
once	TRBV28	TRBJ1-3	-	TGTGCCAGCAGTTTCTCCGAAGAACTCTCTGGAAACACCATATATTTT	CASSFSEELSGNTIYF
-	TRBV7-3	TRBJ2-2	-	TGTGCCAGCAGCTTAACTCCGAACACCGGGGAGCTGTTTTTT	CASSLTPNTGELFF
-	TRBV5-1	TRBJ2-1	-	TGCGCCAGCAGCTTGGCCACAGGCTACAATGAGCAGTTCTTC	CASSLATGYNEQFF
-	TRBV5-4	TRBJ2-2	-	TGTGCCAGCAGTTTTCGATCCGGGGAGCTGTTTTTT	CASSFRSGELFF
-	TRBV29-1	TRBJ2-7	TRBD2	TGCAGCGTTGCCCCCCTGGGCGGGGGGAGCTCCTACGAGCAGTACTTC	CSVAPLGGGSSYEQYF
-	TRBV5-1	TRBJ2-1	-	TGCGCCAGCAGCTTCAGGGGAGCGGACAATGAGCAGTTCTTC	CASSFRGADNEQFF
-	TRBV14	TRBJ1-6	TRBD1	TGTGCCAGCAGCCAAGCAGGGGGCGCGGGGTCACCCCTCCACTTT	CASSQAGGAGSPLHF
-	TRBV19	TRBJ2-7	-	TGTGCCAGTAGCGTCGGGACAAATACCTACGAGCAGTACTTC	CASSVGTNTYEQYF
few	TRBV30	TRBJ2-5	TRBD2	TGTGCCTGGACCGCGGGGGGACTCTCCTACTTC	CAWTAGGLSYF
-	TRBV7-3	TRBJ2-3	TRBD2	TGTGCCAGCAGCTTAACATCGGGGACTAGCGGCACAGATACGCAGTATTTT	CASSLTSGTSGTDTQYF